The T cell receptor (beta chain) under discussion was sequenced for a study of blood T cell repertoires in COVID-19. Some clones are missing from TCRdb's copy, which holds only in-frame ones; the method was immunoSEQ multiplex PCR. Of 120,000 to 150,000 clones in the sample, around 84% were seen once. CDR1 is SGHRS and CDR2 is YFSETQ in the germline V gene. Germline trimming cut 3 bases from V and 0 bases from J; bases unmatched to any gene: 5. The CDR3 loop spans 15 amino acids. The chain links TRBV5-1 to TRBJ1-1; 7 bases align to TRBD1. The sample was peripheral blood. This TCR was sampled from a human donor in a cohort sampled during active COVID-19. This chain's CDR3 is CASSSRQGLNTEAFF. CDR3 DNA: TGCGCCAGCAGCTCTCGACAGGGTTTGAACACTGAAGCTTTCTTT.